What follows are 11 T cell receptor beta chains derived from one specimen sequenced in a study of T-cell reconstitution after alpha-beta-depleted transplantation in children (dated by TCRdb to the mid-2010s). Sample treatment or condition, as interpreted from the label and publication: allogeneic hematopoietic cell transplantation with graft depleted of TCRalphabeta T cells and CD19 B cells. The library was made by PCR. The sequencer was an Illumina HiSeq 2500. To normalize quantification of the TCRbeta repertoire, the TCR libraries were built with molecular barcoding that relied on unique molecular identifiers. Using fastp trimming at Q25 and MiXCR clonotype assembly, TCRdb reanalyzed the public sequencing data and kept in-frame beta chains. One record per CDR3 amino acid sequence lists the most common genes and DNA. This sample lists about 600,000 distinct CDR3 sequences; 23% were detected once. Together, the top ten hold 12% to 15% of the sample.

The source was PBMCs, mostly from graft donor cells, collected 360 days after TCRalphabeta/CD19-depleted stem cell transplant. These receptors all come from a boy under three years old who had a stem cell transplant for acute myeloid leukemia, so the T cells may come from the graft donor.

Here the CDR3 reads CASSRGTGGNTGELFF. The CDR3 nucleotides read TGTGCCAGCAGCCGCGGGACAGGTGGGAACACCGGGGAGCTGTTTTTT. The chain has TRBV7-3 and TRBJ2-2, with 8 bases fitting TRBD1. Trimming cost V 5 bases and J 1 base; bases outside gene matches: 6. CDR3 length equals 16 residues. CDR1 and CDR2 from the germline V gene are SGHTA and FQGTGA.

This clonotype occurred a few times. This chain uses TRBV12-3 or TRBV12-4 with TRBJ2-3; perhaps TRBD2 as D (5 bases). V lost 5 bases to trimming and J lost 5 bases, with 11 bases between them. The CDR3 extends over 13 amino acids. The CDR3 loop reads CASSIERGDTQYF. In DNA form, the CDR3 reads TGTGCCAGCAGTATAGAACGGGGAGATACGCAGTATTTT.

This clonotype was counted at least ten times. The chain couples TRBV12-3 or TRBV12-4 to TRBJ2-1; D is possibly TRBD1 (6 bases). The CDR3 runs 17 residues. V shed 4 bases and J shed 6 bases, with 22 bases lying between them. This chain's CDR3 is CASSSASWTVVINEQFF. For the CDR3, the DNA is TGTGCCAGCAGTTCAGCATCTTGGACAGTAGTGATCAATGAGCAGTTCTTC.

The gene calls are TRBV18 and TRBJ2-1; 11 positions match TRBD2. This CDR3 comprises 16 residues. The V gene end was trimmed by 3 bases and the J gene end by 3 bases; junction bases not matched to a gene: 4. Germline CDR1 is KGHSH and CDR2 is LQKENI. CDR3 loop: CASSPVLAGGYNEQFF. The CDR3, as DNA: TGTGCCAGCTCACCCGTCCTAGCGGGGGGCTACAATGAGCAGTTCTTC.

The V gene is TRBV24-1, the J gene TRBJ2-7; D unclear. The CDR3 is 17 amino acids. V was shortened by 1 base and J by 4 bases, with 19 bases between the two germline ends. Germline V gene sequence: CDR1 KGHDR, CDR2 SFDVKD. This chain's CDR3 is CATSDFGELTDPYEQYV. The CDR3 nucleotides read TGTGCCACCAGTGATTTCGGAGAGTTGACGGACCCGTACGAGCAGTACGTC.

The CDR3 coding sequence is TGTGCCAGCAGTGCGGACACCTACGAGCAGTACTTC. It translates to CASSADTYEQYF. The chain joins TRBV6-6 to TRBJ2-7; D may be TRBD1 (5 bases). Germline CDR1 is MNHNY and CDR2 is SVGAGI (reference sequence). The CDR3 covers 12 residues. Trimming removed 5 bases at V and 2 bases at J, with 7 bases between.

This clonotype was observed a few times. The genes are TRBV20-1 and TRBJ2-2; D gene unclear. Trimming took 6 bases from V and 3 from J, leaving 14 bases between them. The CDR3 extends over 14 amino acids. Germline CDR1 is DFQATT and CDR2 is SNEGSKA (reference sequence). CDR3 sequence reads: CSAQTAGYTGELFF. The CDR3 nucleotides are TGCAGTGCCCAGACGGCCGGGTACACCGGGGAGCTGTTTTTT.

This clonotype showed up many times. The gene calls are TRBV20-1 and TRBJ2-1; the D is unclear. The CDR3 spans 11 residues. V gave up 4 bases and J gave up 5 bases, with 6 bases separating them. The germline V gene has CDR1 DFQATT and CDR2 SNEGSKA (reference sequence). CDR3 region: CSANDNNEQFF. In DNA form, the CDR3 reads TGCAGTGCTAACGACAACAATGAGCAGTTCTTC.

V is TRBV7-2 and J is TRBJ2-3, with D perhaps TRBD1 (5 bases). The germline V gene has CDR1 SGHTA and CDR2 FQGNSA. The CDR3 runs to 14 residues. The V end was cut by 5 bases, the J end by 1 base, with 10 bases between. The CDR3 is CASSLREGTDTQYF. CDR3 in DNA: TGTGCCAGCAGCCTCAGGGAAGGCACAGATACGCAGTATTTT.

This clonotype has ten or more counts. The chain uses TRBV29-1 and TRBJ2-1; 8 bases match TRBD2. The germline CDR1 and CDR2 sequences are SQVTM and ANQGSEA. CDR3 length: 16 residues. V dropped 5 bases and J dropped 0; count of bases not matched to a gene: 9. The CDR3 DNA reads TGCAGCGTTTCAAGCGGGGGCCACACCTCCTACAATGAGCAGTTCTTC. Protein: CSVSSGGHTSYNEQFF.

This clonotype has only a few counts. This chain connects TRBV6-5 to TRBJ2-7; TRBD1 is a possible D gene (6 bases). This CDR3 is 12 amino acids long. Per the germline V gene, CDR1 is MNHEY and CDR2 is SVGAGI. V was pared by 7 bases and J by 7 bases, with 14 bases between. CDR3 region: CASTSTGWEQYF. CDR3 nucleotides: TGTGCCAGCACCTCGACAGGTTGGGAGCAGTACTTC.